The 18 T cell receptor beta chains given below trace back to one sample, sequenced in a study of tumor-infiltrating lymphocytes in localized non-small cell lung cancer. Profiling relied on immunoSEQ multiplex PCR, and the TCRdb table lists in-frame clones only, not all of them. The sample lists some 9,900 clones, around 74% occurring once. Sequenced material: uninvolved lung tissue not adjacent to the tumor. The source is a human donor with non-small cell lung cancer.

This chain links TRBV19 with TRBJ2-7; 8 bases fit TRBD1. V dropped 4 bases and J dropped 5; count of bases not matched to a gene: 4. Looked up from germline, CDR1 is LNHDA and CDR2 is SQIVND (reference sequence). The CDR3 has 13 amino acids. Here the CDR3 reads CASSKDRAHEQYF. The CDR3 DNA reads as TGTGCCAGTAGTAAGGACAGGGCCCACGAGCAGTACTTC.

The CDR3 loop reads CAWSGGRTQTEAFF. DNA for the CDR3: TGTGCCTGGAGTGGAGGTCGCACACAAACTGAAGCTTTCTTT. This sequence joins TRBV30 and TRBJ1-1, with D uncertain. The CDR3 loop spans 14 amino acids. Germline V gene sequence: CDR1 GTSNPN, CDR2 SVGIG (reference sequence). Trimming pared 1 base from V and 5 bases from J, leaving 14 bases between.

The chain combines TRBV20-1 with TRBJ2-5; D is perhaps TRBD2 (5 bases). The CDR3 length is 11 residues. Germline CDR1 DFQATT, CDR2 SNEGSKA (reference sequence). Between the trimmed V and J ends, which lost 7 bases and 0 bases, there was a span of 6 bases. DNA of the CDR3: TGCAGTGGACTACACCAAGAGACCCAGTACTTC. As protein: CSGLHQETQYF.

The gene calls are TRBV4-1 and TRBJ2-7, with D hard to call. The CDR3 contains 17 residues. CDR1 and CDR2 (germline): MGHRA, YSYEKL. The V gene lost 0 bases and the J gene lost 4 bases, with 19 bases spanning the gap. This chain's CDR3 is CASSQELEVLMHYEQYF. Written as DNA, the CDR3 is TGCGCCAGCAGCCAAGAACTCGAGGTGCTGATGCATTACGAGCAGTACTTC.

The count of this clone is one. This chain connects TRBV19 to TRBJ1-2; D is perhaps TRBD1 (5 bases). Deletions cut 7 bases from V and 4 bases from J, with 13 bases between. The CDR3 spans 13 residues. The germline CDR1 and CDR2 sequences are LNHDA and SQIVND (reference sequence). The CDR3 DNA follows: TGTGCCAGTACCCCCGGGGCGGTCTATGGCTACACCTTC. Encoded protein: CASTPGAVYGYTF.

The chain joins TRBV12-5 to TRBJ2-3, with 8 nucleotides matching TRBD1. Germline CDR1 is LGHNT and CDR2 is FRNRAP. This CDR3 spans 14 amino acids. Germline trimming cut 7 bases from V and 2 bases from J; bases unmatched to any gene: 5. The CDR3 is CASAVDRATDTQYF. The DNA for the CDR3 is TGTGCTAGTGCCGTGGACAGGGCCACAGATACGCAGTATTTT.

In regard to this clone: Compared with germline, one end of the junction differs, possibly owing to a read error. The chain couples TRBV7-7 to TRBJ2-7, with TRBD1 as a possible D gene (6 bases). Germline CDR1 SSHAT, CDR2 FNYEAQ (reference sequence). The length of the CDR3 is 13 residues. The CDR3 DNA sequence: TGTGCTAGCAGCTTGGCCAGGGGCCACGAGCAGTACTTC. This codes for CASSLARGHEQYF.

This clone has only one observation. The chain has TRBV6-6 and TRBJ2-7; the D gene is possibly TRBD1 (6 bases). The V gene's germline CDR1 is MNHNY and CDR2 SVGAGI (reference sequence). V was pared by 5 bases and J by 3 bases, with 8 bases between. The CDR3 has 12 amino acids. The CDR3 spells CASSPTGYEQYF. The CDR3 DNA is TGTGCCAGCAGTCCGACAGGCTACGAGCAGTACTTC.

This clone was seen a handful of times. This chain joins TRBV11-2 and TRBJ2-4, with D perhaps matching TRBD2 (7 bases). V was cut by 1 base and J by 4 bases, with 23 bases left in between. Per germline, CDR1 SGHAT and CDR2 FQNNGV. CDR3 length: 19 residues. The CDR3 nucleotides are TGTGCCAGCAGCTTAGTCGGGAGTAAGGGGGGAGGGGGAAAAAACATTCAGTACTTC. Protein: CASSLVGSKGGGGKNIQYF.

The V and J genes are TRBV10-3 and TRBJ2-7; TRBD2 might be the D (5 bases). Germline assignment: CDR1 ENHRY and CDR2 SYGVKD. The CDR3 totals 15 residues. The germline V and J ends were trimmed by 5 bases and 3 bases, with 17 bases remaining between them. The CDR3 protein is CAISQAGLILYEQYF. The CDR3 nucleotides are TGTGCCATCAGTCAGGCCGGACTGATTCTCTACGAGCAGTACTTC.

The chain employs TRBV7-8 and TRBJ2-7, with D uncertain. The length of the CDR3 is 14 residues. Between the trimmed V and J ends, which lost 0 bases and 0 bases, there was a span of 6 bases. Germline-derived CDR1 and CDR2 are SGHVS and FQNEAQ. The CDR3 reads CASSLAQASYEQYF. The CDR3 bases are TGTGCCAGCAGCTTAGCCCAGGCCTCCTACGAGCAGTACTTC.

CDR3 region: CASSMGLVETQYF. The CDR3 DNA follows: TGTGCCAGCAGCATGGGACTAGTTGAGACCCAGTACTTC. This chain joins TRBV9 and TRBJ2-5, with 8 bases identical to TRBD2. CDR1 and CDR2 from the germline V gene are SGDLS and YYNGEE. This CDR3 region has 13 residues. Trimming removed 4 bases from V and 5 bases from J; junction bases left unmatched: 4.

This clone was observed a handful of times. The chain employs TRBV6-1 and TRBJ1-2; 7 positions agree with TRBD1. This CDR3 has 16 amino acids. V was clipped by 2 bases and J by 0 bases; unmatched bases: 6. Germline CDR1 reads MNHNS; CDR2 reads SASEGT. As DNA, the CDR3 is TGTGCCAGCAGTGAATGGTGGGACAGCTCTAACTATGGCTACACCTTC. Encoded protein: CASSEWWDSSNYGYTF.

In its sample, this clone was seen a few times. The gene calls are TRBV9 and TRBJ2-5; D is possibly TRBD2 (6 bases). The CDR3 sequence is 12 residues long. CDR1 is SGDLS and CDR2 is YYNGEE in the germline V gene. Between the trimmed V and J ends, which lost 1 base and 5 bases, there was a span of 6 bases. CDR3 in DNA: TGTGCCAGCAGCGTAAGCGGGGAGACCCAGTACTTC. Its translation: CASSVSGETQYF.

The CDR3 coding sequence is TGTGCCAGCAGTTTCGAAGCTTTACCACGCTCTGGGGCCAACGTCCTGACTTTC. Its translation is CASSFEALPRSGANVLTF. The chain couples TRBV27 to TRBJ2-6, with D unresolved. The V gene lost 3 bases and the J gene lost 0 bases, with 15 bases spanning the gap. In germline, CDR1 is MNHEY, CDR2 SMNVEV (reference sequence). This CDR3 is 18 amino acids long.

The rearrangement joins TRBV29-1 to TRBJ1-1, with 7 bases identical to TRBD1. Germline V gives CDR1 SQVTM, CDR2 ANQGSEA. V lost 7 bases and J lost 6; bases outside the gene matches: 8. This CDR3 is 12 amino acids long. The CDR3 DNA is TGCAGCGAATCAGACAGGGATCCTGAAGCTTTCTTT. Residues: CSESDRDPEAFF. The full variable domain, with the rest looked up from reference TRBV29-1 and TRBJ1-1, is SAVISQKPSRDICQRGTSLTIQCQVDSQVTMMFWYRQQPGQSLTLIATANQGSEATYESGFVIDKFPISRPNLTFSTLTVSNMSPEDSSIYLCSESDRDPEAFFGQGTRLTVV.

The rearrangement uses TRBV5-1 and TRBJ1-2; 10 nucleotides agree with TRBD1. J gave up 2 bases and V 4 bases, and 8 bases lay outside the gene matches. This CDR3 contains 16 residues. Per germline, CDR1 SGHRS and CDR2 YFSETQ. The CDR3 here is CASSQGGQGKNYGYTF. DNA for the CDR3: TGCGCCAGCAGCCAGGGGGGACAGGGGAAAAACTATGGCTACACCTTC.

This clone is labeled medium-sized (0.01 to 0.1%). The rearrangement links TRBV5-4 to TRBJ2-2; 8 nucleotides match TRBD2. The CDR3 runs 15 residues. In germline, CDR1 is SGHNT, CDR2 YYREEE (reference sequence). Trimming removed 2 bases from V and 8 bases from J; junction bases left unmatched: 8. CDR3 DNA: TGTGCCAGCAGCTTCCCCGGGAGGGCTGTTGGGGAGCTGTTTTTT. Amino acid sequence: CASSFPGRAVGELFF.